This passage covers 27 T cell receptor beta chains from one sample sequenced in a study of Graves' ophthalmopathy and Graves' hyperthyroidism. RNA transcripts served as template for amplifying TCR beta CDR3 sequences. The authors performed first-round RT-PCR with HTBI primers and then a second-round multiplex PCR. TCRdb passed the multiplex PCR reads through MiXCR, listing each CDR3 protein once. The sample holds approximately 1.2 million distinct CDR3 sequences; less than 45% are singletons and the top ten take around 10%. Sample: peripheral blood or thyroid tissue (not recorded which). The receptors stem from an adult man with Graves' hyperthyroidism.

This clonotype was seen many times. The gene calls are TRBV12-3 or TRBV12-4 and TRBJ2-5; tentative D call: TRBD1 (5 bases). The CDR3 length is 14 residues. Trimming took off 3 bases at V and 7 bases at J, with 15 bases between the two ends. The CDR3 is CASSFPGPKGTQYF. DNA of the CDR3: TGTGCCAGCAGTTTCCCAGGGCCTAAAGGGACCCAGTACTTC.

The genes are TRBV4-2 and TRBJ2-7, with 9 positions matching TRBD1. J gave up 2 bases and V 5 bases, and 7 bases lay outside the gene matches. CDR1 is LGHNA and CDR2 is YNFKEQ in the germline V gene. The CDR3 runs 15 residues. The CDR3 DNA reads TGTGCCAGCAGCATACAGGGGGCCGTTCCCTACGAGCAGTACTTC. As protein: CASSIQGAVPYEQYF.

The V gene is TRBV18, the J gene TRBJ1-2, with 7 bases matching TRBD1. CDR3 length: 15 amino acids. Germline CDR1 and CDR2: KGHSH and LQKENI. Germline trimming cut 0 bases from V and 3 bases from J; bases unmatched to any gene: 4. The CDR3 bases are TGTGCCAGCTCACCACCAGGGGGCGAAGACTATGGCTACACCTTC. As protein: CASSPPGGEDYGYTF.

The gene calls are TRBV2 and TRBJ1-1, with D tentatively TRBD1 (6 bases). Trimming pared 4 bases from V and 0 bases from J, leaving 15 bases between. CDR1 and CDR2 (germline): SNHLY, FYNNEI. The CDR3 length is 16 residues. The CDR3 reads CASSAGRGPMNTEAFF. The CDR3 DNA is TGTGCCAGCAGTGCTGGGCGGGGGCCGATGAACACTGAAGCTTTCTTT.

The rearrangement uses TRBV7-9 and TRBJ1-5; D is unresolved. Germline CDR1 and CDR2: SEHNR and FQNEAQ (reference sequence). V was trimmed by 10 bases and J by 1 base, leaving 11 bases between them. The CDR3 contains 13 residues. For the CDR3, the DNA is TGTGCCACCGTGTGGGGAAGCAATCAGCCCCAGCATTTT. This encodes CATVWGSNQPQHF.

This clonotype was found many times. V and J are TRBV25-1 and TRBJ1-2; D might be TRBD1 (6 bases). Trimming removed 4 bases from V and 7 bases from J, with 19 bases in between. This CDR3 region has 15 residues. Germline V CDR1 and CDR2: MGHDK, SYGVNS. CDR3 DNA sequence: TGTGCCAGCAGTGGGACAGACAGGTTAGGACCTGGCTACACCTTC. Its protein is CASSGTDRLGPGYTF.

This clonotype was counted many times. V is TRBV11-1 and J is TRBJ1-5; the D is unclear. The V and J ends lost 5 bases and 0 bases respectively, with 11 bases between them. The CDR3 is 15 residues long. Germline lookup yields CDR1 SGHAT and CDR2 FQDESV (reference sequence). Here the CDR3 DNA reads TGTGCCAGCAGCCAAGGTGGGAGTAGCAATCAGCCCCAGCATTTT. This encodes CASSQGGSSNQPQHF.

This clonotype was recorded at least ten times. The rearrangement links TRBV6-5 to TRBJ1-6, with D unclear. The CDR3 has 14 residues. Trimming took 6 bases from V and 4 from J, leaving 10 bases between them. Germline V gene data show CDR1 as MNHEY and CDR2 as SVGAGI. CDR3 DNA sequence: TGTGCCAGCAGCCGGACGGCGTATAATTCACCCCTCCACTTT. Protein product: CASSRTAYNSPLHF.

This clonotype was counted many times. The chain recombines TRBV7-8 with TRBJ1-3; D unresolved. Between the trimmed V and J ends, which lost 0 bases and 4 bases, there was a span of 4 bases. The V gene's germline CDR1 is SGHVS and CDR2 FQNEAQ. This CDR3 comprises 13 residues. The CDR3 is CASSLALGNTIYF. The CDR3 nucleotides read TGTGCCAGCAGCTTAGCGCTGGGAAACACCATATATTTT.

This clonotype was observed a handful of times. A much bigger clone sits one base away, suggesting this may be a read error. The chain is built from TRBV15 and TRBJ2-2; no clear D gene. CDR3 length equals 15 residues. CDR1 and CDR2 (germline): LNHNV, YYDKDF (reference sequence). The V and J ends lost 3 bases and 4 bases respectively, with 12 bases between them. The CDR3 nucleotides read TGTGCCACCAGCAGGCCATCGACTGCCACCGGGGAGCTGTTTTTT. It yields the protein CATSRPSTATGELFF.

About this clonotype: With a much larger clone just one base away, this may be a read error. CDR3 sequence reads: CASSLVGGVRGTQYF. CDR3 DNA sequence: TGTGCCAGCAGCTTAGTCGGGGGCGTTCGAGGGACCCAGTACTTC. This rearrangement joins TRBV7-2 to TRBJ2-5; D possibly matches TRBD1 or TRBD2 (6 bases each). V was cut by 1 base and J by 7 bases, with 16 bases left in between. There are 15 residues in the CDR3. The V gene's germline CDR1 is SGHTA and CDR2 FQGNSA.

This chain connects TRBV2 to TRBJ2-5, with D tentatively TRBD2 (5 bases). CDR3 length equals 11 residues. V was trimmed by 7 bases and J by 7 bases, leaving 10 bases between them. Germline values: CDR1 SNHLY, CDR2 FYNNEI. In nucleotides, the CDR3 is TGTGCCAGCACCGGGGAAGGGACCCAGTACTTC. It codes for CASTGEGTQYF.

The chain uses TRBV29-1 and TRBJ1-5; D not resolved. This CDR3 has 13 amino acids. V was cut by 4 bases and J by 5 bases, with 12 bases left in between. Germline CDR1 is SQVTM and CDR2 is ANQGSEA. CDR3 loop: CSVGGRRDQPQHF. CDR3 in DNA: TGCAGCGTTGGGGGTAGGAGGGATCAGCCCCAGCATTTT. Together with reference TRBV29-1 and TRBJ1-5, the CDR3 gives the full variable domain: SAVISQKPSRDICQRGTSLTIQCQVDSQVTMMFWYRQQPGQSLTLIATANQGSEATYESGFVIDKFPISRPNLTFSTLTVSNMSPEDSSIYLCSVGGRRDQPQHFGDGTRLSIL.

This clonotype has at least ten counts. This sequence joins TRBV19 and TRBJ1-1; no definite D call. In germline, CDR1 is LNHDA, CDR2 SQIVND (reference sequence). Deletions cut 3 bases from V and 1 base from J, with 9 bases between. The length of the CDR3 is 14 residues. The CDR3 DNA reads TGTGCCAGTAGTATTGACGATGAGAACACTGAAGCTTTCTTT. Its protein product is CASSIDDENTEAFF.

The genes are TRBV10-2 and TRBJ1-2; D is undetermined. Looked up from germline, CDR1 is WSHSY and CDR2 is SAAADI. This CDR3 has 11 amino acids. V lost 4 bases and J lost 8, with 8 bases in between. The CDR3 region has the DNA TGCGCCAGCAGTGCTGCGCGGGGCTACACCTTC. Amino acids: CASSAARGYTF.

The V call is TRBV29-1, the J call TRBJ1-3; D possibly corresponds to TRBD1 (5 bases). Germline V gene sequence: CDR1 SQVTM, CDR2 ANQGSEA. There are 14 residues in the CDR3. With 3 bases removed from V and 8 bases from J, the gap between germline ends came to 17 bases. In nucleotides, the CDR3 is TGCAGCGTTGATTACCAGGGCTATGGCTACACCATATATTTT. The encoded protein is CSVDYQGYGYTIYF.

The chain employs TRBV9 and TRBJ2-5; 9 nucleotides align to TRBD1. Trimming removed 0 bases from V and 5 bases from J; junction bases left unmatched: 8. Germline values: CDR1 SGDLS, CDR2 YYNGEE. The CDR3 extends over 16 amino acids. The CDR3 protein is CASSVGRDRAPETQYF. DNA of the CDR3: TGTGCCAGCAGCGTAGGACGGGACAGGGCGCCCGAGACCCAGTACTTC.

This clonotype was seen many times. The J gene is TRBJ1-4, the V gene TRBV25-1, with 7 bases lining up with TRBD1. CDR1 MGHDK and CDR2 SYGVNS come from the germline V gene. The CDR3 loop spans 14 amino acids. The V segment lost 5 bases and the J segment 4 bases; nucleotides outside the gene matches: 4. The CDR3 sequence: CASSRQGGNEKLFF. The CDR3 DNA reads TGTGCCAGCAGTCGACAGGGAGGTAATGAAAAACTGTTTTTT.

This chain links TRBV10-3 with TRBJ2-7; 9 bases are shared with TRBD1. The ends lost 6 bases at V and 2 bases at J; junction bases unmatched: 17. Germline lookup yields CDR1 ENHRY and CDR2 SYGVKD. The CDR3 is made up of 18 amino acids. This CDR3 is CAIRPATLPGTGTYEQYF. The CDR3 DNA reads as TGTGCCATCAGACCTGCTACTCTACCCGGGACAGGGACCTACGAGCAGTACTTC.

This clonotype has ten or more counts. This rearrangement joins TRBV11-2 to TRBJ2-7; 12 nucleotides match TRBD2. V shed 0 bases and J 3 bases; nucleotides not matched to a gene: 0. The germline V gene encodes CDR1 SGHAT and CDR2 FQNNGV. This CDR3 contains 15 residues. CDR3 protein: CASSLETSGGYEQYF. The CDR3 DNA follows: TGTGCCAGCAGCTTAGAGACTAGCGGGGGCTACGAGCAGTACTTC.

Turning to this clonotype: The CDR3 ends on some other residue instead of the conserved phenylalanine or tryptophan, so this is likely a read error. The limits of the CDR3 on the DNA are not certain, so only TCRdb's listed CDR3 is given. The V and J genes are TRBV29-1 and TRBJ2-3; the table assigns TRBD2, which was not confirmed against the DNA. The CDR3 extends over 12 residues, inclusive of both ends. Germline CDR1 reads SQVTM; CDR2 reads ANQGSEA. Here the CDR3 reads CSVEVRESQANY.

This clonotype has at least ten counts. The chain recombines TRBV4-3 with TRBJ1-2; 7 nucleotides agree with TRBD1. J was trimmed by 4 bases and V by 2 bases; bases with no gene match: 7. There are 15 residues in the CDR3. CDR1 is LGHNA and CDR2 is YSLEER in the germline V gene. CDR3 DNA: TGCGCCAGCAGCCAACGCGGACAGGAAGCCTATGGCTACACCTTC. Amino acid sequence: CASSQRGQEAYGYTF.

The chain employs TRBV11-2 and TRBJ1-3; D is perhaps TRBD1 (6 bases). In germline, CDR1 is SGHAT, CDR2 FQNNGV. Trimming cost V 5 bases and J 2 bases, with 16 bases left between them. This CDR3 is 16 amino acids long. The CDR3 reads CASSARSQGTGNTIYF. The DNA of the CDR3 is TGTGCCAGCAGCGCACGATCACAGGGAACTGGAAACACCATATATTTT.

The gene calls are TRBV5-1 and TRBJ2-2; D gene unclear. The germline V and J ends were trimmed by 3 bases and 10 bases, with 10 bases remaining between them. Germline CDR1 reads SGHRS; CDR2 reads YFSETQ. The CDR3 extends over 12 amino acids. DNA for the CDR3: TGCGCCAGCAGCTGGAACGCCCTGGAGCTGTTTTTT. The encoded protein is CASSWNALELFF.

On this clonotype itself: This may stem from a read error, because a much larger clone lies one nucleotide away. The chain couples TRBV20-1 to TRBJ2-5; 10 nucleotides line up with TRBD1. The ends lost 6 bases at V and 5 bases at J; junction bases unmatched: 3. This CDR3 is built from 12 residues. The germline CDR1 and CDR2 sequences are DFQATT and SNEGSKA (reference sequence). The CDR3 DNA reads TGCAGTGCGCAGGGACAGGGGGAGACCCAGTACTTC. It specifies CSAQGQGETQYF.

This clonotype was seen only once. This sequence may be a read error, since a much larger clone differs from it by one base. V usage is TRBV7-9 and J usage is TRBJ2-5, with D perhaps matching TRBD1 or TRBD2 (5 bases each). The CDR3 has 13 amino acids. CDR1 is SEHNR and CDR2 is FQNEAQ in the germline V gene (reference sequence). CDR3 sequence reads: CASSGQGVRTQYF. DNA of the CDR3: TGCGCCAGCAGCGGCCAAGGGGTGCGGACCCAGTACTTC.

The chain joins TRBV7-8 to TRBJ2-7, with D hard to call. Per germline, CDR1 SGHVS and CDR2 FQNEAQ. This CDR3 spans 15 amino acids. With 5 bases removed from V and 3 bases from J, the gap between germline ends came to 17 bases. This CDR3 is CASSPTGGWNYEQYF. The CDR3 nucleotides read TGTGCCAGCAGCCCGACCGGCGGTTGGAACTACGAGCAGTACTTC.